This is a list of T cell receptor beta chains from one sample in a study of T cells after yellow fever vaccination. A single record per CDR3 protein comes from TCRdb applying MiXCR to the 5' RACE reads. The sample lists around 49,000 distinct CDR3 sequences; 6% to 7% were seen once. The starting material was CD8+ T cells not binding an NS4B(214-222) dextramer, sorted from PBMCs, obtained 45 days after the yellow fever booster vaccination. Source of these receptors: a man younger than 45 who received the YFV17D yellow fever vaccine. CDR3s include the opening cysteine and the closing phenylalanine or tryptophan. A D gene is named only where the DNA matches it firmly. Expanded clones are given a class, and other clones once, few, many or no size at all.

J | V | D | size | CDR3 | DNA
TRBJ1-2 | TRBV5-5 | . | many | CASSAFSGASNYGYTF | TGTGCCAGCAGCGCCTTTTCAGGGGCTTCCAACTATGGCTACACCTTC
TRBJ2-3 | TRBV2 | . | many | CANPPYSTDTQYF | TGTGCCAACCCCCCCTACTCGACAGATACGCAGTATTTT
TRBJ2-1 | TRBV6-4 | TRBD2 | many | CARWGREGRSEQFF | TGTGCCAGATGGGGGCGGGAGGGCCGGAGTGAGCAGTTCTTC
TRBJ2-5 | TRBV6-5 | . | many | CASSFKTALEETQYF | TGTGCCAGCAGTTTCAAGACAGCCTTGGAAGAGACCCAGTACTTC
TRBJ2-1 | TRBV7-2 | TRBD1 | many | CASSLPTGDNEQFF | TGTGCCAGCAGCTTGCCGACAGGGGACAATGAGCAGTTCTTC
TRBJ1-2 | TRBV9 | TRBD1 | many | CASSVGTGDYGYTF | TGTGCCAGCAGCGTAGGGACAGGGGACTATGGCTACACCTTC
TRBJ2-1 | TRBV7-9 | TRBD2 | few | CASSHRPSGGEQFF | TGTGCCAGCAGCCATCGCCCTAGCGGGGGTGAGCAGTTCTTC
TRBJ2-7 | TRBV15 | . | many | CATSKDSYEQYF | TGTGCCACCAGCAAAGACAGTTACGAGCAGTACTTC
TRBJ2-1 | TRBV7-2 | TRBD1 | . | CASSSGQGTLYNAQFF | TGTGCCAGCAGCTCGGGACAGGGGACCCTTTACAATGCGCAGTTCTTC
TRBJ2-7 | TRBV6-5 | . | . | CASSYGLAGRSEQYF | TGTGCCAGCAGTTACGGTTTGGCAGGGAGGTCCGAGCAGTACTTC
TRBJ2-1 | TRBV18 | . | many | CASPGARLGEQFF | TGTGCCAGCCCGGGGGCCCGGTTGGGTGAGCAGTTCTTC
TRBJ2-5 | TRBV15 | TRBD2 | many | CATSRDEGTSGSFRGETQYF | TGTGCCACCAGCAGAGATGAAGGGACTAGCGGGAGTTTCCGTGGGGAGACCCAGTACTTC
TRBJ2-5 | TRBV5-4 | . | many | CASSTGQETQYF | TGTGCCAGCAGCACAGGGCAAGAGACCCAGTACTTC
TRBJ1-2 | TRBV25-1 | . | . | CASSRQDLYGYTF | TGTGCCAGCAGTCGTCAGGATCTCTATGGCTACACCTTC
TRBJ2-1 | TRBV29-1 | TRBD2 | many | CSVYTGTSNNEQFF | TGCAGCGTTTACACCGGGACTAGTAACAATGAGCAGTTCTTC
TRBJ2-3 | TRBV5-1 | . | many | CASSAGVASTDTQYF | TGCGCCAGCAGCGCAGGGGTGGCTAGCACAGATACGCAGTATTTT
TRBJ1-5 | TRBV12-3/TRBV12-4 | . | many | CASSLSSRGPQHF | TGTGCCAGCAGTTTAAGCTCTAGGGGCCCCCAGCATTTT
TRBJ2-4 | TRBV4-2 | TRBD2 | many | CASSPSQWVSGIAKNIQYF | TGTGCCAGCAGCCCATCACAGTGGGTTAGCGGGATAGCCAAAAACATTCAGTACTTC
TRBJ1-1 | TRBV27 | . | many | CASSLSGEGGWMNTEAFF | TGTGCCAGCAGTTTATCCGGGGAGGGGGGCTGGATGAACACTGAAGCTTTCTTT
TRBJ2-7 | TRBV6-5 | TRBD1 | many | CASSWDRASSYEQYF | TGTGCCAGCAGTTGGGACAGGGCCTCCTCCTACGAGCAGTACTTC
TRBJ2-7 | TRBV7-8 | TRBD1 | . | CASSYPGGGYEQYF | TGTGCCAGCAGCTACCCAGGGGGCGGATACGAGCAGTACTTC
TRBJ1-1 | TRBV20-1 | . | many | CSVPNRDSNTEAFF | TGCAGTGTCCCCAACCGGGACTCCAACACTGAAGCTTTCTTT
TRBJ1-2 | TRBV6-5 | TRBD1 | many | CASSYDGTGLGYTF | TGTGCCAGCAGTTACGACGGGACAGGGCTGGGCTACACCTTC
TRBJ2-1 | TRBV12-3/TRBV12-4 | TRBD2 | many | CASSPLGDGRADEQFF | TGTGCCAGCAGTCCCCTTGGGGACGGGAGGGCCGATGAGCAGTTCTTC
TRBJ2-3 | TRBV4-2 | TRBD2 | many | CASSQGTSQLVRTDTQYF | TGTGCCAGCAGCCAAGGGACTAGCCAACTGGTTCGCACAGATACGCAGTATTTT
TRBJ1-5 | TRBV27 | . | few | CASSFGGRDQPQHF | TGTGCCAGCAGTTTCGGGGGGCGGGATCAGCCCCAGCATTTT
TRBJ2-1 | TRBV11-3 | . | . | CASSFGRVGYNEQFF | TGTGCCAGCAGCTTCGGGAGAGTGGGATACAATGAGCAGTTCTTC
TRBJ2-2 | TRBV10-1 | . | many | CASSEHMGATGELFF | TGCGCCAGCAGTGAGCATATGGGAGCTACCGGGGAGCTGTTTTTT
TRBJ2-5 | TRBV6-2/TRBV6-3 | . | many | CASSRPQDLQETQYF | TGTGCCAGCAGCCGACCACAGGATCTCCAAGAGACCCAGTACTTC
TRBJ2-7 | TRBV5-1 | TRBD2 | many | CASSLTLLAGSFYEQYF | TGCGCCAGCAGCTTAACCCTTCTAGCGGGTAGTTTCTACGAGCAGTACTTC
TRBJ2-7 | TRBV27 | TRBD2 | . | CASSLTSGGWYEQYF | TGTGCCAGCAGTTTAACCTCGGGAGGTTGGTACGAGCAGTACTTC